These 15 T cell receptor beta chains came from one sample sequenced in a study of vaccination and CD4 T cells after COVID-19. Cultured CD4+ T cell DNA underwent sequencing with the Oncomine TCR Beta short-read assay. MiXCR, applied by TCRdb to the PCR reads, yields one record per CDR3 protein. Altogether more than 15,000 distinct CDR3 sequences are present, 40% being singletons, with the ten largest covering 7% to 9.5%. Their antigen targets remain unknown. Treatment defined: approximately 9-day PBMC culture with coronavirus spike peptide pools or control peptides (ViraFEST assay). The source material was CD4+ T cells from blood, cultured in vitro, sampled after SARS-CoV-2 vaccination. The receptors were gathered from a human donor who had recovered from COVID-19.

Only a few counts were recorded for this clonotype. CDR3 coding DNA: TGCAGTGCTAGAGCTACCGGGACAGGAGGCACTGAAGCTTTCTTT. Amino acids: CSARATGTGGTEAFF. This sequence joins TRBV20-1 and TRBJ1-1; 8 bases agree with TRBD1. The length of the CDR3 is 15 residues. V trimming: 1 base; J trimming: 4 bases; junction bases outside the gene matches: 8. From germline, CDR1 is DFQATT and CDR2 SNEGSKA (reference sequence).

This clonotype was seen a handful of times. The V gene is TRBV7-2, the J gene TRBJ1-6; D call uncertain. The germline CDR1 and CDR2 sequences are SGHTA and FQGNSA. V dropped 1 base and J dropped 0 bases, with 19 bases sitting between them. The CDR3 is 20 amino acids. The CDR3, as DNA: TGTGCCAGCAGCTTAGTCGCAAGCCTGACCCGAAGCTCCTATAATTCACCCCTCCACTTT. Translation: CASSLVASLTRSSYNSPLHF.

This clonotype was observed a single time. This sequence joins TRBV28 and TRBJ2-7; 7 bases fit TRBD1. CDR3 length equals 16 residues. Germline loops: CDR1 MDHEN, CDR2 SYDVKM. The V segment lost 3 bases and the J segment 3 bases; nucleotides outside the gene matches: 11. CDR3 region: CASSFRGATGYYEQYF. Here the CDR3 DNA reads TGTGCCAGCAGTTTTAGGGGCGCGACAGGGTACTACGAGCAGTACTTC.

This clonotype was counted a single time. This CDR3 reads CASSTTRAYSNQPQHF. The CDR3 DNA reads TGTGCCAGTAGTACCACTCGGGCCTATAGCAATCAGCCCCAGCATTTT. The J gene is TRBJ1-5, the V gene TRBV19; D gene uncertain. The germline V and J ends were trimmed by 4 bases and 0 bases, with 13 bases remaining between them. This CDR3 is 16 amino acids long. Per the germline V gene, CDR1 is LNHDA and CDR2 is SQIVND (reference sequence).

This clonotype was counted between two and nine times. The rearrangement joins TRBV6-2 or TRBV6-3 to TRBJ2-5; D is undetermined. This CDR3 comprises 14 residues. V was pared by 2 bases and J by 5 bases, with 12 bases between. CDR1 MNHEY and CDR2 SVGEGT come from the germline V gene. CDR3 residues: CASSYGAGLETQYF. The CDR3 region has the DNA TGTGCCAGCAGTTACGGAGCCGGTTTGGAGACCCAGTACTTC.

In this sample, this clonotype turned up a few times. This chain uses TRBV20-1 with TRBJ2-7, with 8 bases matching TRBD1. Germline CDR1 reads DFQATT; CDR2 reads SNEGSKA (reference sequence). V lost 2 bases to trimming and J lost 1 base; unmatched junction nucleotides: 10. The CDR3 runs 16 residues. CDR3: CSARKVSGGLSYEQYF. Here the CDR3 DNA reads TGCAGTGCTAGAAAGGTTTCAGGGGGCTTATCCTACGAGCAGTACTTC.

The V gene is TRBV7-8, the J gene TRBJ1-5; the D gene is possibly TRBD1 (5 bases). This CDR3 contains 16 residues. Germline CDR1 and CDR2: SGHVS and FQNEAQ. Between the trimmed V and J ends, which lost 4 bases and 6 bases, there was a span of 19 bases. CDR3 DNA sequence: TGTGCCAGCAGCTCCATGGGCACCCCCGGGGGTCAGCCCCAGCATTTT. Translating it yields CASSSMGTPGGQPQHF.

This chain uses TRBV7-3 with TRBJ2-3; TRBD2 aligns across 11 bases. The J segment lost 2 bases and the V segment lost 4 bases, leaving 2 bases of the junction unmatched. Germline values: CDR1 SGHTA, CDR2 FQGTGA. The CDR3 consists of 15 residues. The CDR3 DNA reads TGTGCCAGCAGCTCTAGCGGGGGGTTCACAGATACGCAGTATTTT. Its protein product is CASSSSGGFTDTQYF.

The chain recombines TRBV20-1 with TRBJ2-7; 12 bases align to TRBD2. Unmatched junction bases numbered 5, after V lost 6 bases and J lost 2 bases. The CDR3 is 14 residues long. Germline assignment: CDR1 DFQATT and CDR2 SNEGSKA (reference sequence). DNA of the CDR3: TGCAGTGCAAAACTAGCGGGAGGAACCTACGAGCAGTACTTC. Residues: CSAKLAGGTYEQYF.

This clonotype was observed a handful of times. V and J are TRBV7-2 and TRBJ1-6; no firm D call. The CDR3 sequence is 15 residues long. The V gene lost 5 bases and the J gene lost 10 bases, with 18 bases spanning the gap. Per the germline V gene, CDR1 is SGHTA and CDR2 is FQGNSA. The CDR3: CASSAVGLLQSPLHF. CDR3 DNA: TGTGCCAGCAGCGCCGTTGGGCTGCTCCAATCACCCCTCCACTTT. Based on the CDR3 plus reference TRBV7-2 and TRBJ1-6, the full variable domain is GAGVSQSPSNKVTEKGKDVELRCDPISGHTALYWYRQSLGQGLEFLIYFQGNSAPDKSGLPSDRFSAERTGGSVSTLTIQRTQQEDSAVYLCASSAVGLLQSPLHFGNGTRLTVT.

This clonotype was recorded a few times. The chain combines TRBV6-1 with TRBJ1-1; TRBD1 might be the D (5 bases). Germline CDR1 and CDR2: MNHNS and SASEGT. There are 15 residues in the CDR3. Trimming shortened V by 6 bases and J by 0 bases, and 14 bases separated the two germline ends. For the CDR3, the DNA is TGTGCCAGCAGGATTACGGACATATTGAACACTGAAGCTTTCTTT. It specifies CASRITDILNTEAFF.

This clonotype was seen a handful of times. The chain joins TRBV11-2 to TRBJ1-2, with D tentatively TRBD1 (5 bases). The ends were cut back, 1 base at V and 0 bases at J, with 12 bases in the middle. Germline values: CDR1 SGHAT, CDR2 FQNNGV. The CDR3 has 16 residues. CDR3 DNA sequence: TGTGCCAGCAGCTTAGTAGGGCAGGGCGCTAACTATGGCTACACCTTC. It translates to CASSLVGQGANYGYTF.

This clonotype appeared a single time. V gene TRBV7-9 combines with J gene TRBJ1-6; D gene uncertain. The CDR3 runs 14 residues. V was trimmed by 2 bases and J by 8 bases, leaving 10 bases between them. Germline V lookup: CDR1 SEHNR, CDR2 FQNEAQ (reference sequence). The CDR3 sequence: CASSLQMQDSPLHF. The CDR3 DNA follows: TGTGCCAGCAGCTTACAAATGCAGGATTCACCCCTCCACTTT.

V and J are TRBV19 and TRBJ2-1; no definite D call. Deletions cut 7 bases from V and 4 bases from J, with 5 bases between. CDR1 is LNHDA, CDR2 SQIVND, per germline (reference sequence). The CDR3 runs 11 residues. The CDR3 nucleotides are TGTGCCAGTACCCAGTACAATGAGCAGTTCTTC. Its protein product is CASTQYNEQFF. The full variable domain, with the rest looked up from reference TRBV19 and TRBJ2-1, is DGGITQSPKYLFRKEGQNVTLSCEQNLNHDAMYWYRQDPGQGLRLIYYSQIVNDFQKGDIAEGYSVSREKKESFPLTVTSAQKNPTAFYLCASTQYNEQFFGPGTRLTVL.

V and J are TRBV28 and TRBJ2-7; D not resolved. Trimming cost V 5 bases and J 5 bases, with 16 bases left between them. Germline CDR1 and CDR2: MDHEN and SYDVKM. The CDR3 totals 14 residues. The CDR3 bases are TGTGCCAGCAGTGAATCTTGGGGTTCCGACGAGCAGTACTTC. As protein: CASSESWGSDEQYF.